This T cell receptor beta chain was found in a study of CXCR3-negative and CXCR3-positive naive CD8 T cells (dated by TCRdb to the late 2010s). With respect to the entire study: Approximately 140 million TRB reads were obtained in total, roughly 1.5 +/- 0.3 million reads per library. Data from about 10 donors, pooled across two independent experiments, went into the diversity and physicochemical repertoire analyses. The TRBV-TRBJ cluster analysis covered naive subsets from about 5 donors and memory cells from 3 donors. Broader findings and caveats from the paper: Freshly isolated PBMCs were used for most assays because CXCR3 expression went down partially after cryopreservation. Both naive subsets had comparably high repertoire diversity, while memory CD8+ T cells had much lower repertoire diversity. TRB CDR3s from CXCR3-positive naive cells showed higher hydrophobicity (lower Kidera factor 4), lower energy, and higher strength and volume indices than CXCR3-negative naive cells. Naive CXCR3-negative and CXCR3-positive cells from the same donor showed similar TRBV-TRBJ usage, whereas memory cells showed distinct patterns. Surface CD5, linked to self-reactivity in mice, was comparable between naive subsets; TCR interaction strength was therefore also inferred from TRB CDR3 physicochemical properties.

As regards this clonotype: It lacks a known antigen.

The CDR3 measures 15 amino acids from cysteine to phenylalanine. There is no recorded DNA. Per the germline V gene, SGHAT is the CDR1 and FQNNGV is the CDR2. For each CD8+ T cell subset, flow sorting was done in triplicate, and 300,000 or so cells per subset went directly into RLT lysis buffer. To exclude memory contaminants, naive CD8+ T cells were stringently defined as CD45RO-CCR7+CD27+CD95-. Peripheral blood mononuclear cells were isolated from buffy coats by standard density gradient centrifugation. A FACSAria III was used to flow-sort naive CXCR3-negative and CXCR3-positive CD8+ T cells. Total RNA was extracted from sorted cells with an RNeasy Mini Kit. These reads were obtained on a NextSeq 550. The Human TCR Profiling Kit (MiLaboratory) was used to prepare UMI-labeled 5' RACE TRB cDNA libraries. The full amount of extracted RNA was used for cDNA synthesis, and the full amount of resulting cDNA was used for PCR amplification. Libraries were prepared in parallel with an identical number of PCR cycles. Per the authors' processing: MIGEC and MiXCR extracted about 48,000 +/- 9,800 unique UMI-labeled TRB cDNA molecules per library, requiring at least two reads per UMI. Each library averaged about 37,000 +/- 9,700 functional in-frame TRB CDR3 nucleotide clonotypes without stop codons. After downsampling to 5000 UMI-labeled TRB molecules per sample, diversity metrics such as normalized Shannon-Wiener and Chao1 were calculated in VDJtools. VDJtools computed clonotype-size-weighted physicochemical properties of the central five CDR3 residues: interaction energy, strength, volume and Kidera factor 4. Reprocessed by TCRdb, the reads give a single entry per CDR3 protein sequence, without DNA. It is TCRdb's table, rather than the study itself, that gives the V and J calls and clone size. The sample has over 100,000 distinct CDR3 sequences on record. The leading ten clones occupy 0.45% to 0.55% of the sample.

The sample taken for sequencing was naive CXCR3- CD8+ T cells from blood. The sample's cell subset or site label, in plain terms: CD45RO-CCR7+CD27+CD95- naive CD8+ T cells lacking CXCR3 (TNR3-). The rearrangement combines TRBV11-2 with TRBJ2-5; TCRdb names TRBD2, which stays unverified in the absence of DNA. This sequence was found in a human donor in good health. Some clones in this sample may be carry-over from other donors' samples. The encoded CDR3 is CASSLGTSEQETQYF.